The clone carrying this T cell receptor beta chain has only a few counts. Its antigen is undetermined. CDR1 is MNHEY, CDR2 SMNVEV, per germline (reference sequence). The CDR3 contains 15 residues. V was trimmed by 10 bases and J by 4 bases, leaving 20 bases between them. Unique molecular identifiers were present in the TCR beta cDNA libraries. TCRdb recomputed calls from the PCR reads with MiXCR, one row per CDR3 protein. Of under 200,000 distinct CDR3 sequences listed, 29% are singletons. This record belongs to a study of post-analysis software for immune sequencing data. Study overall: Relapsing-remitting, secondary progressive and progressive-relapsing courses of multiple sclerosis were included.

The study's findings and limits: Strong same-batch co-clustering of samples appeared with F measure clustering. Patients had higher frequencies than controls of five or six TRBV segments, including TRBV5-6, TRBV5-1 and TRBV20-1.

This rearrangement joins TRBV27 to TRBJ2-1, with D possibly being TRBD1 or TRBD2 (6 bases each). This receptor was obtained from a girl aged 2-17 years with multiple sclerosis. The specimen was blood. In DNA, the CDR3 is TGTGCCAACCAGAGACTAGGGCAGGGGTACAATGAGCAGTTCTTC. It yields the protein CANQRLGQGYNEQFF.